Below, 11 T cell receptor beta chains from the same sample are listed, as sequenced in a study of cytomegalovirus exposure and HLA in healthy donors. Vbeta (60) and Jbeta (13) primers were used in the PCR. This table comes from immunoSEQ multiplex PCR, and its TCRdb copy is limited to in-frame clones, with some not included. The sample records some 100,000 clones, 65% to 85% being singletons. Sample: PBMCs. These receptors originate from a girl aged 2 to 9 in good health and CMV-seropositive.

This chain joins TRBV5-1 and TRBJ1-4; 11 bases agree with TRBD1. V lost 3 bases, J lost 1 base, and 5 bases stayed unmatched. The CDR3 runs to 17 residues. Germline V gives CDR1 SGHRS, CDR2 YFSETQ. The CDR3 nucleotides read TGCGCCAGCAGCTCCGGGACAGGGGGGGTAACTAATGAAAAACTGTTTTTT. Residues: CASSSGTGGVTNEKLFF.

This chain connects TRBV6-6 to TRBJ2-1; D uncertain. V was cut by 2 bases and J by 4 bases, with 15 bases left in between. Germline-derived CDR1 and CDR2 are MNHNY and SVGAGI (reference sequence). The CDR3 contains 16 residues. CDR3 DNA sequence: TGTGCCAGCAGTTACGGCACCCACGTTCCTTACAATGAGCAGTTCTTC. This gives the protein CASSYGTHVPYNEQFF.

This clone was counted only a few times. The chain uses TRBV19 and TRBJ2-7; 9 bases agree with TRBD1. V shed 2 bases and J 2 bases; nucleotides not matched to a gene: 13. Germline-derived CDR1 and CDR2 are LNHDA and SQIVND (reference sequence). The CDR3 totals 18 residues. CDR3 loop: CASSISHSLTGGAYEQYF. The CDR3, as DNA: TGTGCCAGTAGTATATCACATTCCTTAACAGGGGGCGCCTACGAGCAGTACTTC. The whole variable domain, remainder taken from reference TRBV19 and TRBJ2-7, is DGGITQSPKYLFRKEGQNVTLSCEQNLNHDAMYWYRQDPGQGLRLIYYSQIVNDFQKGDIAEGYSVSREKKESFPLTVTSAQKNPTAFYLCASSISHSLTGGAYEQYFGPGTRLTVT.

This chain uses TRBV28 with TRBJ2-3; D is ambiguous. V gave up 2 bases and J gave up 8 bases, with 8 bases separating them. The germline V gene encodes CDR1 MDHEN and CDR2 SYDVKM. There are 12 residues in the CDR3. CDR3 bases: TGTGCCAGCAGTTTAGGTTTTAGTACGCAGTATTTT. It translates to CASSLGFSTQYF.

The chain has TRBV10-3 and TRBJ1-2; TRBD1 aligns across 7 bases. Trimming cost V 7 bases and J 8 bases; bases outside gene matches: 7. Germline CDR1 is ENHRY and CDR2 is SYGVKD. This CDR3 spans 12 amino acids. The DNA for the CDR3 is TGTGCCATCATGTGGGGGACAGACGGCTACACCTTC. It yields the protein CAIMWGTDGYTF.

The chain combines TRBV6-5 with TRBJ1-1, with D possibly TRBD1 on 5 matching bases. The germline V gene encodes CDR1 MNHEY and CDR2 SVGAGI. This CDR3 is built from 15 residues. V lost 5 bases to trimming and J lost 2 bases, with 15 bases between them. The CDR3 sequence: CASSTPRTRNTEAFF. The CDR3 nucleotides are TGTGCCAGCAGTACACCCCGGACACGCAACACTGAAGCTTTCTTT.

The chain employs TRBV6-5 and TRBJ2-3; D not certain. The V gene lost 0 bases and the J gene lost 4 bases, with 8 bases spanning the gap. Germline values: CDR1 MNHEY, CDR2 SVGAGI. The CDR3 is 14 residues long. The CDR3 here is CASSYSRKADTQYF. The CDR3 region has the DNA TGTGCCAGCAGTTACTCGAGGAAGGCAGATACGCAGTATTTT.

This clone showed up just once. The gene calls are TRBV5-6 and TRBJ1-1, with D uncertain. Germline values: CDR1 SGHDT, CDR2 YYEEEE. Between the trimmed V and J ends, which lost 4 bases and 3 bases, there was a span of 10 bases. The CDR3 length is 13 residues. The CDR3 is CASSPPLDTEAFF. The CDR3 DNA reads TGTGCCAGCAGCCCGCCACTGGACACTGAAGCTTTCTTT.

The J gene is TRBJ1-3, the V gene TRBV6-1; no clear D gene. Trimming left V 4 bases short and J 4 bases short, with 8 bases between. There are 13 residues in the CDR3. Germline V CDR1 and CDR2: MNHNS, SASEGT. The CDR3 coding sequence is TGTGCCAGCAGTGGGGCGCAAGGAAACACCATATATTTT. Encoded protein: CASSGAQGNTIYF.

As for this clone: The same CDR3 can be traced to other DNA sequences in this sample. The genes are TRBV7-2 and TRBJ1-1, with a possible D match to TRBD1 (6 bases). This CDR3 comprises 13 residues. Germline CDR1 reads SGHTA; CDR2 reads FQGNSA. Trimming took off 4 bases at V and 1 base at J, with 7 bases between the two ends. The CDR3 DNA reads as TGTGCCAGCAGCTCGGACAGGAACACTGAAGCTTTCTTT. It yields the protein CASSSDRNTEAFF.

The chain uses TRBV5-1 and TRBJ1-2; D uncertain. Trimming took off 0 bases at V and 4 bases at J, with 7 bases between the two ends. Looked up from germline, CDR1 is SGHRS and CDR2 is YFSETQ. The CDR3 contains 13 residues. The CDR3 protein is CASSLGSFYGYTF. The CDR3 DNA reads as TGCGCCAGCAGCTTGGGTTCCTTCTATGGCTACACCTTC. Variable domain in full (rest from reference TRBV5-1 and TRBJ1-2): KAGVTQTPRYLIKTRGQQVTLSCSPISGHRSVSWYQQTPGQGLQFLFEYFSETQRNKGNFPGRFSGRQFSNSRSEMNVSTLELGDSALYLCASSLGSFYGYTFGSGTRLTVV.